These T cell receptor beta chains were read from a single sample in a study of T cells after yellow fever vaccination. Each CDR3 protein gets one entry after TCRdb re-called the 5' RACE reads with MiXCR. The sample consists of roughly 120,000 distinct CDR3 sequences, 7.4% of them appearing once. The sequences come from CD4+ T cells sorted from PBMCs, collected roughly 10 days after the first yellow fever vaccination. These receptor sequences come from a man between 18 and 35 years old who received the YFV17D yellow fever vaccine. The conserved cysteine and the conserved F or W are not part of the CDR3 here.

>TRBJ2-3|TRBV3-1
ASSQRGTSTDTQY
>TRBJ2-1|TRBV15
ATSSDLNARRGVTYNEQF
>TRBJ2-5|TRBV10-3
AISEGDRGSEETQY
>TRBJ2-2|TRBV9
ASGGYDGELF
>TRBJ2-5|TRBV20-1
SWAQARGRETQY
>TRBJ2-3|TRBV12-3/TRBV12-4
ASTESRGGSTDTQY
>TRBJ2-4|TRBV7-2
ASSSSWSLAKNIQY
>TRBJ1-1|TRBV10-3
AIYGGEGTEAF
>TRBJ2-7|TRBV12-3/TRBV12-4
ASRARQGSYEQY
>TRBJ2-3|TRBV20-1
SALPSSTDTQY
>TRBJ2-3|TRBV28
ASSLTGGFSTDTQY
>TRBJ2-1|TRBV11-2
ASSPIERGGGEQF
>TRBJ1-5|TRBV12-3/TRBV12-4
ASRPTEAEPQH
>TRBJ1-2|TRBV19
ASSSADGLGGYT
>TRBJ1-2|TRBV12-3/TRBV12-4
ASSLVGDSGYT
>TRBJ2-7|TRBV30
AWSGDSYEQY
>TRBJ2-6|TRBV19
ASSITSSGANVLT
>TRBJ2-2|TRBV12-3/TRBV12-4
ASSHWTSGEFGELF
>TRBJ1-5|TRBV7-2
ASSLGLSNQPQH
>TRBJ2-7|TRBV20-1
SARRDSSSYEQY
>TRBJ2-5|TRBV4-3
ASSQEPGRGGGETQY
>TRBJ1-1|TRBV14
ASSVGPGYTEAF
>TRBJ2-2|TRBV11-2
ASSLRLVDTGELF
>TRBJ1-2|TRBV3-1
ASSPFGGSLYGYT
>TRBJ1-2|TRBV5-5
ASSPGPLYGYT
>TRBJ2-5|TRBV6-2/TRBV6-3
ASSPTPGKTQY
>TRBJ2-7|TRBV4-3
ASSVGVTGAYEQY
>TRBJ2-5|TRBV7-2
ASSRLGGQETQY
>TRBJ2-3|TRBV27
ASSLLGVRTDTQY
>TRBJ1-1|TRBV11-2
ASRFQDRNTEAF